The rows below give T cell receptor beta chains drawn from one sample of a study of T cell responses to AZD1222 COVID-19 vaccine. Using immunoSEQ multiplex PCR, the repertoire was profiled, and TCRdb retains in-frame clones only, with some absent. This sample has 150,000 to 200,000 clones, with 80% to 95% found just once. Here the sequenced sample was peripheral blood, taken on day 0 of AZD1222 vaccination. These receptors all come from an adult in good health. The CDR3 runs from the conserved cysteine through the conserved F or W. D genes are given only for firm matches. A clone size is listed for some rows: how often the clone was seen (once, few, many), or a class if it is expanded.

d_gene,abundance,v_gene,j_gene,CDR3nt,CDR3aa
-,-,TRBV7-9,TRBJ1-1,TGTGCCAGCAGCTTAGGGGGACAAGGCACTGAAGCTTTCTTT,CASSLGGQGTEAFF
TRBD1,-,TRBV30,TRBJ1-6,TGTGCCTGGAGTGTAAAGACAGGGCGTAATTCACCCCTCCACTTT,CAWSVKTGRNSPLHF
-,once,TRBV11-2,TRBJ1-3,TGTGCCAGCAGCTCATCCCCGGGAAACACCATATATTTT,CASSSSPGNTIYF
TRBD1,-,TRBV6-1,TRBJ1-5,TGTGCCAGCAGTGAATTTAGCAGGGGGTACAATCAGCCCCAGCATTTT,CASSEFSRGYNQPQHF
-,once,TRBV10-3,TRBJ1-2,TGTGCCATCAGTGAGAGGCAGGGACATGGCTACACCTTC,CAISERQGHGYTF
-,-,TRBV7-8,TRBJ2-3,TGTGCCAGCAGCTTAGCGGGTTTAGATACGCAGTATTTT,CASSLAGLDTQYF
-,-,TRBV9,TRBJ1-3,TGTGCCAGCTCGCGCTGGGGGGCCATCGACTCTGGAAACACCATATATTTT,CASSRWGAIDSGNTIYF
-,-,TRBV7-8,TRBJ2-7,TGTGCCAGCAGCTTAGCATTCGGGGGGCGCGAGCAGTACTTC,CASSLAFGGREQYF
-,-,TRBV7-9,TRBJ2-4,TGTGCCAGCAGCTTAGACAAAGCAGAAAACATTCAGTACTTC,CASSLDKAENIQYF
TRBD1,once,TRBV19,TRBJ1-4,TGTGCCAGTAGTACTACAGGGGGTAGATCTGAAAAACTGTTTTTT,CASSTTGGRSEKLFF
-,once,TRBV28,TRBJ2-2,TGTGCCAGCCAAGGACAGCCGAACACCGGGGAGCTGTTTTTT,CASQGQPNTGELFF
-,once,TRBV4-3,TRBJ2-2,TGCGCCAGCAGCCAAGATCGGGGAATCGGGGAGCTGTTTTTT,CASSQDRGIGELFF
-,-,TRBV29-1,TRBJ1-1,TGCAGCGTTGGAGGGTCGGGGACTGAAGCTTTCTTT,CSVGGSGTEAFF
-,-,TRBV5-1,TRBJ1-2,TGCGCCAGCAGCTTGGGCCAGGGCGGTGGCTACACCTTC,CASSLGQGGGYTF
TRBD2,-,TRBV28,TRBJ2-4,TGTGCCAGCAGTTTAGTTCTTAGTAGCGGGAGTACCAAAAACATTCAGTACTTC,CASSLVLSSGSTKNIQYF
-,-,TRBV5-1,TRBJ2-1,TGCGCCAGCAGCTTGGAACAGTACAATGAGCAGTTCTTC,CASSLEQYNEQFF
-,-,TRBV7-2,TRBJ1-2,TGTGCCAGCAGCTTACTTCGGGAGGGCTACACCTTC,CASSLLREGYTF
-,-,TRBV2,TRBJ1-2,TGTGCCAGCAGTGTCAAGGCCGGTAGGGGGTATGGCTACACCTTC,CASSVKAGRGYGYTF
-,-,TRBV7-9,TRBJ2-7,TGTGCCAGCAGCTTAGGCAGGGCTGACGAGCAGTACTTC,CASSLGRADEQYF
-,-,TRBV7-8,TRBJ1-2,TGTGCCAGCAGCTTAGACACAGCCCGCCTCTATGGCTACACCTTC,CASSLDTARLYGYTF
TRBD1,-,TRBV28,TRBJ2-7,TGTGCCAGCAGTCGCCCGGGACAGGGTTACGAGCAGTACTTC,CASSRPGQGYEQYF
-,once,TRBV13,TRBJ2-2,TGTGCCAGCAGAGTCAGAGGGACCACCGGGGAGCTGTTTTTT,CASRVRGTTGELFF
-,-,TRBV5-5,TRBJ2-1,TGTGCCAGCAGCTTCGGGGGAAATGAGCAGTTCTTC,CASSFGGNEQFF
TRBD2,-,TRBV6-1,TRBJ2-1,TGTGCCAGCAGTGAAAGGGGACCGGGACTAGCGTTAAGCTCCTACAATGAGCAGTTCTTC,CASSERGPGLALSSYNEQFF
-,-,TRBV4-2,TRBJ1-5,TGTGCCAGCAGCCCCCTCGACACCGCCTTCGGGAATCAGCCCCAGCATTTT,CASSPLDTAFGNQPQHF
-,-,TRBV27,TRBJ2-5,TGTGCCAGCAGTACTGACGTTCAAGAGACCCAGTACTTC,CASSTDVQETQYF
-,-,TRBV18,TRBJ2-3,TGTGCCAGCTCACCACCGGGGTCTAGCACAGATACGCAGTATTTT,CASSPPGSSTDTQYF
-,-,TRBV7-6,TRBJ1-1,TGTGCCAGCAGCCGAATTAAAGGGACACAGAACACTGAAGCTTTCTTT,CASSRIKGTQNTEAFF
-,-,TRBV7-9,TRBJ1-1,TGTGCCAGCAGCTTAGACAGGGTAGCTCTTGGCACTGAAGCTTTCTTT,CASSLDRVALGTEAFF
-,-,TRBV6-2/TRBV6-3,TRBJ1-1,TGTGCCAGCAGTTCCGGTCCCGGAGCTTTCTTT,CASSSGPGAFF
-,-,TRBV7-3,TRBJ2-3,TGTGCCAGCAGCTTGTTAGGGAACACAGATACGCAGTATTTT,CASSLLGNTDTQYF
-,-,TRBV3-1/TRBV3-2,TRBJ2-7,TGTGCCAGCAGCCAAATGTACGAGCAGTACTTC,CASSQMYEQYF
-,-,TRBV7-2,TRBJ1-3,TGTGCCAGCAGCTACGACCGGGGAAGGACCATATATTTT,CASSYDRGRTIYF
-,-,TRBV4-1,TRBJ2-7,TGCGCCAGCAGCCAAGGAGCATCAGGACAGTCCTACGAGCAGTACTTC,CASSQGASGQSYEQYF
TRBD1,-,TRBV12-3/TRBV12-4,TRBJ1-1,TGTGCCAGCAGCCTGGACAGGCACACTGAAGCTTTCTTT,CASSLDRHTEAFF
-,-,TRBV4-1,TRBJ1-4,TGCGCCAGCAGCCAAGATCCCAGATTTGCAACTAATGAAAAACTGTTTTTT,CASSQDPRFATNEKLFF
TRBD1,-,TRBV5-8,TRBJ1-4,TGTGCCAGCAGCTCAATTAGGACAGGGCGGGAAAAACTGTTTTTT,CASSSIRTGREKLFF
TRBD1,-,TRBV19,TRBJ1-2,TGTGCCAGTAGTATCCGACAGGGGGCTCGCTATGGCTACACCTTC,CASSIRQGARYGYTF
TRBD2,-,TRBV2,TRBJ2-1,TGTGCCAGCAGTGCCCGGCGGGGGGCCGATGAGCAGTTCTTC,CASSARRGADEQFF
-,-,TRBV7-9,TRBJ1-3,TGTGCCAGCAGCCCGCGGACACTCAGCTCTGGAAACACCATATATTTT,CASSPRTLSSGNTIYF
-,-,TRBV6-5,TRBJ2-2,TGTGCCAGCAGTTACTCGCCGGCAAATCCCGGGGAGCTGTTTTTT,CASSYSPANPGELFF
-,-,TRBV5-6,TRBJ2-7,TGTGCCAGCAGTTATTTGTACGAGCAGTACTTC,CASSYLYEQYF
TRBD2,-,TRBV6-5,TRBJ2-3,TGTGCCAGCAGTACTAGCGGGGGGGCGGTCGTTACGCAGTATTTT,CASSTSGGAVVTQYF
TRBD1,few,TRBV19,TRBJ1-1,TGTGCCAGCCGGACAGGGAGGGAAGACACTGAAGCTTTCTTT,CASRTGREDTEAFF
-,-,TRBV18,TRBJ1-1,TGTGCCAGCTCACCAAGGATTTTAGGGACTGAAGCTTTCTTT,CASSPRILGTEAFF